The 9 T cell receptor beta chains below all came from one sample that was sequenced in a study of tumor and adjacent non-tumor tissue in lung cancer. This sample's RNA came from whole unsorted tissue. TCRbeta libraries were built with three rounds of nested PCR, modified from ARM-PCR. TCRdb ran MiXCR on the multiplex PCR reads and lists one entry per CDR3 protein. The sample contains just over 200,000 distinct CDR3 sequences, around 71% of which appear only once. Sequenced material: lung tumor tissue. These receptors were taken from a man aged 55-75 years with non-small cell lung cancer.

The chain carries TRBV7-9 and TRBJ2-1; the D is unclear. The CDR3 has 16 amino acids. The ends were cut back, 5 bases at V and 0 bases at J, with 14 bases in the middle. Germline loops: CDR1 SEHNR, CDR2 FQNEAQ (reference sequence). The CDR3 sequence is CASSTLRVVSYNEQFF. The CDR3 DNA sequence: TGTGCCAGCAGCACCCTAAGGGTGGTCTCCTACAATGAGCAGTTCTTC.

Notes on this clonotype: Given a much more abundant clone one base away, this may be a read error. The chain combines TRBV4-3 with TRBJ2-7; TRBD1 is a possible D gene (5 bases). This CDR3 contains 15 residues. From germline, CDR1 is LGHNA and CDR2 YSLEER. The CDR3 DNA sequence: TGCGCCAGCATCCAAGGCATCCAGGGCCTCGGGGAGCAGTACTTC. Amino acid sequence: CASIQGIQGLGEQYF.

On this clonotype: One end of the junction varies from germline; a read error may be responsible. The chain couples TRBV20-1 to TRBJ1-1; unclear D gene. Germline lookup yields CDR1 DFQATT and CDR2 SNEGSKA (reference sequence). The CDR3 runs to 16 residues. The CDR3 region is CSTSDARTPRLTEAFF. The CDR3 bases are TGCAGTACTAGTGATGCGAGGACTCCTAGACTCACTGAAGCTTTCTTT.

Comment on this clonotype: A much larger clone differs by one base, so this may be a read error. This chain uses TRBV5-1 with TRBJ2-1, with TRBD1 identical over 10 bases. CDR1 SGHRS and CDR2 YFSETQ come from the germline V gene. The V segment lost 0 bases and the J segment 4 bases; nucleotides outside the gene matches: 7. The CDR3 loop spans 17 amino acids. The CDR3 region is CASSLALGQGVYNEQFF. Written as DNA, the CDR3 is TGCGCCAGCAGCTTGGCCCTTGGACAGGGGGTATACAATGAGCAGTTCTTC.

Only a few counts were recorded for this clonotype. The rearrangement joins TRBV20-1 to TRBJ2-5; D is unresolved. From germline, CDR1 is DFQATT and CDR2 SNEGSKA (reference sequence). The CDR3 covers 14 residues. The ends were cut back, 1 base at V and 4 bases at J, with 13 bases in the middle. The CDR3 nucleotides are TGCAGTGCTAGAGGCCGCGCCCCCTCAGAGACCCAGTACTTC. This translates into CSARGRAPSETQYF.

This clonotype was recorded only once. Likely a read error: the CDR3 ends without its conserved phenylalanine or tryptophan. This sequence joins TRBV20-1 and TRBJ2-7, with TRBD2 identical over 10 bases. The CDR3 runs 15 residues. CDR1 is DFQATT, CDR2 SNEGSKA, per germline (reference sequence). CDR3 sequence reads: CTARDQGLATYEQYL. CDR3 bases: TGCACTGCTAGAGATCAGGGACTAGCGACCTACGAGCAGTACCTC.

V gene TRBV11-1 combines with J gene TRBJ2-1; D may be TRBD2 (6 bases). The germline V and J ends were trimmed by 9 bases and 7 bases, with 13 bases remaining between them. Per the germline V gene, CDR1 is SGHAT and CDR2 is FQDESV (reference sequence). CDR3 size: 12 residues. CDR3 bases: TGTGCCAGTAGGAGACTAGTTAATGAGCAGTTCTTC. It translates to CASRRLVNEQFF.

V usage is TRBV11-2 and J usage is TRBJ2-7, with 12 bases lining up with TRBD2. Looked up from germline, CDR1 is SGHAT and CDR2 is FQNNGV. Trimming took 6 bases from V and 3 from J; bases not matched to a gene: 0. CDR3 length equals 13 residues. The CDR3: CASRTSGSYEQYF. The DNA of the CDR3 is TGTGCCAGCAGGACTAGCGGGAGCTACGAGCAGTACTTC.

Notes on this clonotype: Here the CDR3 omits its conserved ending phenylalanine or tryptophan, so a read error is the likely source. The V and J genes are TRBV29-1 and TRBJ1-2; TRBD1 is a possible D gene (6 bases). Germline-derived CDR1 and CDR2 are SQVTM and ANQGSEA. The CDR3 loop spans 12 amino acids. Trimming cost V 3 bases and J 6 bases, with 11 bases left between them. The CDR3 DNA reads TGCAGCGTTGATCAGGGGTCGAATGGCTACACCTTA. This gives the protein CSVDQGSNGYTL.